This entry lists 22 T cell receptor beta chains sequenced from one sample in a study of blood T cell repertoires in COVID-19. Libraries were prepared by immunoSEQ multiplex PCR; TCRdb keeps only in-frame clonotypes and omits some of them. The table lists about 140,000 clones, about 84% of them singletons. The sample comprised PBMCs or T cells enriched from blood (not recorded which). Receptor source: a woman younger than 30 who had been exposed to COVID-19.

The V gene is TRBV24-1, the J gene TRBJ1-1; the D is unclear. Germline CDR1 and CDR2: KGHDR and SFDVKD. With 1 base removed from V and 5 bases from J, the gap between germline ends came to 7 bases. This CDR3 spans 13 amino acids. CDR3 sequence (DNA): TGTGCCACCAGTGATTTTGCGGAGACTGAAGCTTTCTTT. Amino acids: CATSDFAETEAFF.

The chain links TRBV2 to TRBJ1-3; 7 bases line up with TRBD1. V lost 0 bases, J lost 1 base, and 6 bases stayed unmatched. Germline V gene sequence: CDR1 SNHLY, CDR2 FYNNEI. This CDR3 is built from 17 residues. The CDR3 spells CASSEARQGISGNTIYF. Written as DNA, the CDR3 is TGTGCCAGCAGTGAAGCCCGACAGGGTATATCTGGAAACACCATATATTTT.

The J gene is TRBJ1-1, the V gene TRBV25-1; D gene uncertain. Trimming shortened V by 4 bases and J by 1 base, and 7 bases separated the two germline ends. CDR1 and CDR2 from the germline V gene are MGHDK and SYGVNS. The CDR3 contains 13 residues. CDR3 coding DNA: TGTGCCAGCAGTGCCCAGAAGAACACTGAAGCTTTCTTT. Translating gives CASSAQKNTEAFF.

The chain employs TRBV9 and TRBJ2-3, with 7 bases lining up with TRBD1. CDR1 and CDR2 (germline): SGDLS, YYNGEE. V was clipped by 1 base and J by 6 bases; unmatched bases: 8. The CDR3 is 15 amino acids. CDR3 region: CASSVSPQGDDTQYF. The CDR3 DNA is TGTGCCAGCAGCGTATCCCCCCAGGGGGACGATACGCAGTATTTT.

The rearrangement joins TRBV5-4 to TRBJ2-7; TRBD2 aligns across 8 bases. Germline lookup yields CDR1 SGHNT and CDR2 YYREEE (reference sequence). The junction had 8 bases not matched to a gene; V was cut back by 5 bases and J by 4 bases. This CDR3 comprises 14 residues. CDR3 protein: CASRLSGSTYEQYF. The CDR3 DNA sequence: TGTGCCAGCAGATTAAGCGGGAGTACTTACGAGCAGTACTTC.

The V gene is TRBV28, the J gene TRBJ2-2; maybe TRBD2 (6 bases). Germline V gene lookup returns CDR1 MDHEN and CDR2 SYDVKM. This CDR3 spans 15 amino acids. V gave up 6 bases and J gave up 3 bases, with 14 bases separating them. DNA for the CDR3: TGTGCCAGCAGCTTGAACCGGGGGTACACCGGGGAGCTGTTTTTT. It translates to CASSLNRGYTGELFF.

The rearrangement joins TRBV29-1 to TRBJ1-1; D perhaps matches TRBD1 (5 bases). This CDR3 contains 12 residues. The germline gives CDR1 SQVTM, CDR2 ANQGSEA. V was cut by 7 bases and J by 11 bases, with 20 bases left in between. The CDR3 region has the DNA TGCAGCGCCGAACAGGTTAGCAGTCTGGCTTTCTTT. Amino acids: CSAEQVSSLAFF.

The chain recombines TRBV7-2 with TRBJ2-3, with a weak D call TRBD2 (5 bases). Germline assignment: CDR1 SGHTA and CDR2 FQGNSA. This CDR3 region has 14 residues. Trimming shortened V by 8 bases and J by 0 bases, and 12 bases separated the two germline ends. The CDR3 reads CASSTRASTDTQYF. The DNA of the CDR3 is TGTGCCAGCTCGACGAGGGCTAGCACAGATACGCAGTATTTT.

The chain combines TRBV19 with TRBJ2-7; 8 bases line up with TRBD2. This CDR3 has 14 residues. Germline V gene data show CDR1 as LNHDA and CDR2 as SQIVND (reference sequence). V was clipped by 5 bases and J by 2 bases; unmatched bases: 5. CDR3 loop: CASSGSGSPYEQYF. The CDR3 bases are TGTGCCAGTAGTGGGAGCGGGAGCCCCTACGAGCAGTACTTC.

V usage is TRBV19 and J usage is TRBJ2-5, with 12 positions matching TRBD1. CDR3 length: 16 residues. The J segment lost 6 bases and the V segment lost 5 bases, leaving 10 bases of the junction unmatched. CDR1 is LNHDA and CDR2 is SQIVND in the germline V gene (reference sequence). DNA of the CDR3: TGTGCCAGTAGTGCCTATTCCGGGACAGGGGGCCAGACCCAGTACTTC. Its translation is CASSAYSGTGGQTQYF.

This rearrangement joins TRBV5-1 to TRBJ1-6; 8 bases are shared with TRBD1. In germline, CDR1 is SGHRS, CDR2 YFSETQ. CDR3 size: 14 residues. Trimming at V came to 5 bases and at J to 10 bases, leaving 8 bases not matched to a gene. The DNA of the CDR3 is TGCGCCAGCAGTCCGGACAGGGTCCACTCACCCCTCCACTTT. This sequence encodes CASSPDRVHSPLHF. Drawing the rest from reference TRBV5-1 and TRBJ1-6, the complete variable domain is KAGVTQTPRYLIKTRGQQVTLSCSPISGHRSVSWYQQTPGQGLQFLFEYFSETQRNKGNFPGRFSGRQFSNSRSEMNVSTLELGDSALYLCASSPDRVHSPLHFGNGTRLTVT.

V usage is TRBV24-1 and J usage is TRBJ1-5; 10 nucleotides align to TRBD1. J gave up 4 bases and V 1 base, and 6 bases lay outside the gene matches. CDR1 and CDR2 from the germline V gene are KGHDR and SFDVKD. This CDR3 is 17 amino acids long. The CDR3 DNA reads TGTGCCACCAGTGATTTTAGGGGGACAGGGGATAATCAGCCCCAGCATTTT. Protein sequence: CATSDFRGTGDNQPQHF.

There are a few counts of this clone. DNA of the CDR3: TGTGCCAGCAGCAAAGTGCCAGGGGACAGGGGCCTTCGAACTGAAGCTTTCTTT. Protein product: CASSKVPGDRGLRTEAFF. V gene TRBV21-1 combines with J gene TRBJ1-1; the D call TRBD1 from the table was never checked on the DNA. TRBV21-1 is a recognized pseudogene. The CDR3 length is 18 residues.

The chain has TRBV6-5 and TRBJ1-2; D is undetermined. The CDR3 spans 12 residues. Trimming shortened V by 10 bases and J by 3 bases, and 12 bases separated the two germline ends. Germline V CDR1 and CDR2: MNHEY, SVGAGI. The CDR3 is CATAEGDYGYTF. CDR3 DNA: TGTGCCACCGCGGAGGGCGACTATGGCTACACCTTC.

V usage is TRBV19 and J usage is TRBJ1-4, with TRBD1 identical over 10 bases. The CDR3 runs 15 residues. V was clipped by 5 bases and J by 7 bases; unmatched bases: 7. The V gene's germline CDR1 is LNHDA and CDR2 SQIVND (reference sequence). The CDR3: CASSGPGQGIEKLFF. The CDR3 coding sequence is TGTGCCAGTAGTGGGCCGGGACAGGGGATTGAAAAACTGTTTTTT.

The rearrangement uses TRBV7-8 and TRBJ2-1, with D possibly being TRBD2 (6 bases). The germline V gene has CDR1 SGHVS and CDR2 FQNEAQ. There are 11 residues in the CDR3. Trimming took off 5 bases at V and 11 bases at J, with 10 bases between the two ends. CDR3 DNA: TGTGCCAGCAGCCAGCGGGCCCAGCAGTTCTTC. Its protein is CASSQRAQQFF.

For this clone: The sample has other DNA sequences that encode this CDR3 too. The CDR3 sequence: CASSLQGSVETQYF. The CDR3 DNA sequence: TGTGCCAGCAGCTTGCAGGGTTCGGTAGAGACCCAGTACTTC. This chain connects TRBV5-4 to TRBJ2-5; TRBD1 might be the D (5 bases). The CDR3 has 14 amino acids. V was pared by 1 base and J by 4 bases, with 11 bases between. CDR1 is SGHNT and CDR2 is YYREEE in the germline V gene (reference sequence).

Comment on this clone: Additional DNA sequences in this sample encode the identical CDR3. The chain joins TRBV28 to TRBJ1-3, with 8 bases lining up with TRBD1. Germline trimming cut 2 bases from V and 3 bases from J; bases unmatched to any gene: 0. The CDR3 consists of 14 residues. Per the germline V gene, CDR1 is MDHEN and CDR2 is SYDVKM. Here the CDR3 DNA reads TGTGCCAGCAGTTTAACAGGGGGTGGAAACACCATATATTTT. Its protein product is CASSLTGGGNTIYF.

This clone was counted at least ten times. The chain recombines TRBV2 with TRBJ2-6, with 7 nucleotides matching TRBD2. The J segment lost 1 base and the V segment lost 7 bases, leaving 16 bases of the junction unmatched. Germline CDR1 SNHLY, CDR2 FYNNEI. The CDR3 spans 19 residues. The CDR3 sequence is CASIVWEGYSLSGANVLTF. The DNA of the CDR3 is TGTGCCAGCATCGTTTGGGAGGGGTACAGCTTATCTGGGGCCAACGTCCTGACTTTC.

The chain is built from TRBV2 and TRBJ1-5, with a tentative D call TRBD1 (5 bases). This CDR3 has 13 amino acids. V was clipped by 5 bases and J by 6 bases, with 11 bases between them. Germline lookup yields CDR1 SNHLY and CDR2 FYNNEI. The CDR3 spells CASSPRVAQPQHF. The CDR3 nucleotides are TGTGCCAGCAGTCCCAGGGTCGCTCAGCCCCAGCATTTT.

V gene TRBV28 combines with J gene TRBJ1-1; D gene unclear. CDR3 size: 15 residues. Germline CDR1 reads MDHEN; CDR2 reads SYDVKM. Trimming removed 3 bases at V and 4 bases at J, with 15 bases between. CDR3 sequence reads: CASSFPGEGSTEAFF. CDR3 DNA: TGTGCCAGCAGTTTCCCCGGGGAGGGTTCCACTGAAGCTTTCTTT.

The V gene is TRBV27, the J gene TRBJ2-2; 7 bases agree with TRBD1. Germline CDR1 reads MNHEY; CDR2 reads SMNVEV (reference sequence). Trimming cost V 6 bases and J 0 bases; bases outside gene matches: 1. This CDR3 is 14 amino acids long. The CDR3 region is CASRGTANTGELFF. For the CDR3, the DNA is TGTGCCAGCAGAGGGACAGCGAACACCGGGGAGCTGTTTTTT.